This entry lists 15 T cell receptor beta chains sequenced from one sample in a study of T-cell reconstitution after alpha-beta-depleted transplantation in children. During its preparation, the TCRbeta library received unique molecular identifiers. TCRdb re-derived calls from the PCR reads in MiXCR, one entry per CDR3 protein. The top ten clones hold 15% to 20% of a sample with about 90,000 distinct CDR3 sequences, 15% to 19% of them seen once. The sample in question was PBMCs, mostly from graft donor cells, obtained 180 days after TCRalphabeta/CD19-depleted stem cell transplant. The source of these receptors is a male patient between 2 and 10 years old who had a stem cell transplant for acute lymphoblastic leukemia, so the T cells may come from the graft donor.

Only one count was recorded for this clonotype. Given the absence of the conserved phenylalanine or tryptophan at the CDR3 end, a read error is likely. This chain uses TRBV10-3 with TRBJ2-7; D possibly corresponds to TRBD2 (7 bases). The germline V gene encodes CDR1 ENHRY and CDR2 SYGVKD. Deletions cut 7 bases from V and 5 bases from J, with 12 bases between. CDR3 size: 12 residues. DNA of the CDR3: TGTGCCATCAATGGGGGGGCCAACGAGCAGTACTAC. Its protein product is CAINGGANEQYY.

This clonotype has a count of ten or more. This rearrangement joins TRBV11-2 to TRBJ2-7; TRBD1 aligns across 8 bases. The CDR3 contains 18 residues. After removal of 5 bases from V and 0 bases from J, the junction contained 15 bases not matched to a gene. CDR1 is SGHAT and CDR2 is FQNNGV in the germline V gene. The CDR3: CASSPRAGGPPSSYEQYF. The CDR3 DNA is TGTGCCAGCAGCCCCCGGGCAGGGGGCCCCCCTAGCTCCTACGAGCAGTACTTC. The entire variable domain, with the rest obtained from reference TRBV11-2 and TRBJ2-7, is as follows: EAGVAQSPRYKIIEKRQSVAFWCNPISGHATLYWYQQILGQGPKLLIQFQNNGVVDDSQLPKDRFSAERLKGVDSTLKIQPAKLEDSAVYLCASSPRAGGPPSSYEQYFGPGTRLTVT.

The chain joins TRBV12-3 or TRBV12-4 to TRBJ2-5; the D is unclear. This CDR3 contains 16 residues. V was shortened by 0 bases and J by 5 bases, with 16 bases between the two germline ends. The CDR3 DNA reads as TGTGCCAGCAGTTTAGCTAGAGACACCTCCGGGGAGACCCAGTACTTC. Its protein is CASSLARDTSGETQYF.

This clonotype was seen more than once but under ten times. DNA for the CDR3: TGCGCCAGCAGCCAGACAGGGACTAATGAAAAACTGTTTTTT. Its translation: CASSQTGTNEKLFF. The chain has TRBV5-1 and TRBJ1-4; 7 positions agree with TRBD1. V lost 4 bases and J lost 2; bases outside the gene matches: 2. Germline V lookup: CDR1 SGHRS, CDR2 YFSETQ. The CDR3 is 14 residues long.

This clonotype was detected only a few times. The rearrangement uses TRBV6-5 and TRBJ1-5, with TRBD1 as a possible D gene (6 bases). V dropped 2 bases and J dropped 1 base, with 9 bases sitting between them. The V gene's germline CDR1 is MNHEY and CDR2 SVGAGI. The CDR3 has 15 residues. The CDR3 sequence: CASSYEGGSNQPQHF. Here the CDR3 DNA reads TGTGCCAGCAGTTACGAGGGGGGAAGCAATCAGCCCCAGCATTTT.

This clonotype was observed a few times. The chain is built from TRBV10-2 and TRBJ2-3; tentative D call: TRBD1 (6 bases). The CDR3 consists of 13 residues. Trimming pared 8 bases from V and 0 bases from J, leaving 9 bases between. Germline V gene sequence: CDR1 WSHSY, CDR2 SAAADI. CDR3: CASRTASTDTQYF. CDR3 DNA: TGCGCCAGCCGGACAGCGAGCACAGATACGCAGTATTTT.

This clonotype was counted a few times. The chain uses TRBV27 and TRBJ1-6, with D possibly matching TRBD1 (5 bases). Per the germline V gene, CDR1 is MNHEY and CDR2 is SMNVEV (reference sequence). The germline V and J ends were trimmed by 6 bases and 2 bases, with 17 bases remaining between them. The CDR3 extends over 17 amino acids. This CDR3 is CASSPRQLTAYNSPLHF. In nucleotides, the CDR3 is TGTGCCAGCAGCCCCCGACAGTTAACCGCCTATAATTCACCCCTCCACTTT.

This chain links TRBV20-1 with TRBJ2-5; 10 nucleotides align to TRBD1. The V and J ends lost 1 base and 6 bases, in that order; junction bases with no gene match: 8. Germline-derived CDR1 and CDR2 are DFQATT and SNEGSKA (reference sequence). This CDR3 spans 15 amino acids. The CDR3 DNA is TGCAGTGCTAGAGGTCCCGGGACAGGGGTGCAGACCCAGTACTTC. Translation gives CSARGPGTGVQTQYF.

This clonotype was counted ten times or more. The V call is TRBV7-8, the J call TRBJ2-1; possible D gene TRBD1, 6 bases. The CDR3 totals 15 residues. Germline CDR1 reads SGHVS; CDR2 reads FQNEAQ. The V gene lost 1 base and the J gene lost 3 bases, with 10 bases spanning the gap. CDR3 bases: TGTGCCAGCAGCTTAGAGACAGGACGCTACAATGAGCAGTTCTTC. As protein: CASSLETGRYNEQFF.

This chain links TRBV7-2 with TRBJ2-5; 13 nucleotides align to TRBD2. V shed 3 bases, J shed 2 bases, and the junction held 3 bases outside the gene matches. Germline V gene sequence: CDR1 SGHTA, CDR2 FQGNSA. The CDR3 runs to 16 residues. The CDR3 DNA reads TGTGCCAGCAGCTTCGGGACTAGCGGGGAGCAAGAGACCCAGTACTTC. Its translation: CASSFGTSGEQETQYF.

This rearrangement joins TRBV7-2 to TRBJ2-3; 10 bases match TRBD1. CDR1 is SGHTA and CDR2 is FQGNSA in the germline V gene. This CDR3 comprises 13 residues. V dropped 9 bases and J dropped 3; count of bases not matched to a gene: 3. CDR3 nucleotides: TGTGCCAGTCGGACAGGGGGAACAGATACGCAGTATTTT. It encodes CASRTGGTDTQYF.

The J gene is TRBJ2-1, the V gene TRBV5-5; D is undetermined. Germline loops: CDR1 SGHKS, CDR2 YYEKEE (reference sequence). This CDR3 contains 14 residues. The V and J ends lost 0 bases and 4 bases respectively, with 8 bases between them. The CDR3 sequence is CASSLENVYNEQFF. CDR3 nucleotide sequence: TGTGCCAGCAGCTTGGAAAACGTTTACAATGAGCAGTTCTTC.

The chain carries TRBV20-1 and TRBJ2-1; 10 bases fit TRBD1. CDR3 size: 13 residues. With 6 bases clipped from V and 5 bases from J, the junction kept 4 bases outside the gene matches. Germline V gene sequence: CDR1 DFQATT, CDR2 SNEGSKA (reference sequence). CDR3 in DNA: TGCAGTGCCCCGGGACAGGGGAACAATGAGCAGTTCTTC. This encodes CSAPGQGNNEQFF.

This clonotype showed up just a few times. The chain uses TRBV18 and TRBJ2-3, with 11 bases that match TRBD2. The CDR3 runs to 18 residues. Germline loops: CDR1 KGHSH, CDR2 LQKENI. Unmatched junction bases numbered 8, after V lost 3 bases and J lost 0 bases. The CDR3 DNA follows: TGTGCCAGCTCACCTCGAATGACTAGCGGGACAAGCACAGATACGCAGTATTTT. This sequence encodes CASSPRMTSGTSTDTQYF. Using reference TRBV18 and TRBJ2-3 for the parts outside the CDR3, the full variable domain is NAGVMQNPRHLVRRRGQEARLRCSPMKGHSHVYWYRQLPEEGLKFMVYLQKENIIDESGMPKERFSAEFPKEGPSILRIQQVVRGDSAAYFCASSPRMTSGTSTDTQYFGPGTRLTVL.

V and J are TRBV27 and TRBJ2-1; 9 bases match TRBD2. V lost 6 bases, J lost 4 bases, and 13 bases stayed unmatched. Looked up from germline, CDR1 is MNHEY and CDR2 is SMNVEV (reference sequence). The CDR3 length is 17 residues. This chain's CDR3 is CASRSGVTSGDYNEQFF. The DNA for the CDR3 is TGTGCCAGCAGATCCGGCGTGACTAGCGGAGATTACAATGAGCAGTTCTTC.